The rows below give T cell receptor beta chains drawn from one sample of a study of blood T cell repertoires in COVID-19. Assay: immunoSEQ multiplex PCR; the TCRdb copy retains only in-frame clones and omits some. The sample has about 40,000 clones, roughly 88% seen once. The sample was peripheral blood. The receptors come from a man between 65 and 80 years old with acute or convalescent COVID-19. Each CDR3 is given with its conserved first and last residue. A D gene is named only where the DNA matches it firmly. The listing skips clone size in some rows; elsewhere it reads once, few, many or a size class.

TRBV5-4	TRBD2	TRBJ2-1	NA	CASRPAGDYNEQFF	TGTGCCAGCAGGCCGGCGGGGGACTACAATGAGCAGTTCTTC
TRBV28	TRBD2	TRBJ2-7	few	CASSLVGTSDTPVPYEQYF	TGTGCCAGCAGTTTAGTTGGGACTAGCGACACTCCGGTACCCTACGAGCAGTACTTC
TRBV6-2/TRBV6-3	TRBD1	TRBJ1-5	NA	CASSYGGDRGPQPQHF	TGTGCCAGCAGTTACGGAGGGGACAGGGGGCCTCAGCCCCAGCATTTT
TRBV5-1	TRBD1	TRBJ1-1	NA	CASSSGTGYNEAFF	TGCGCCAGCAGCTCCGGGACAGGGTATAATGAAGCTTTCTTT
TRBV5-1	NA	TRBJ1-1	NA	CASSGWDGEGLLHTEAFF	TGCGCCAGCAGCGGTTGGGATGGAGAGGGCCTACTCCACACTGAAGCTTTCTTT
TRBV2	NA	TRBJ1-5	NA	CASRAGLSNQPQHF	TGTGCCAGCAGAGCAGGGCTTAGCAATCAGCCCCAGCATTTT
TRBV6-1	NA	TRBJ1-1	once	CASSDPSGGGLNTEAFF	TGTGCCAGCAGTGACCCCTCCGGCGGGGGGCTGAACACTGAAGCTTTCTTT
TRBV7-2	TRBD1	TRBJ2-4	NA	CASSLYRAGGAKNIQYF	TGTGCCAGCAGCTTATATCGGGCAGGGGGAGCCAAAAACATTCAGTACTTC
TRBV21-1	NA	TRBJ2-1	NA	CASSIQGLAFF	TGTGCCAGCAGCATACAGGGGCTTGCGTTCTTC
TRBV10-3	NA	TRBJ1-2	NA	CAISEGPGGYTF	TGTGCCATCAGTGAGGGCCCAGGGGGCTACACCTTC